This TCR beta chain was observed in a study of blood T cell repertoires in COVID-19. Study-wide background: The origin of the acute and convalescent COVID-19 samples was the United States, Italy and Spain.

From germline, CDR1 is MDHEN and CDR2 SYDVKM. The CDR3 is 14 amino acids. Trimming pared 2 bases from V and 4 bases from J, leaving 11 bases between. Ages ranged from about 18 to 89 years, with residence in 24 US areas. Recovery meant two consecutive negative NP/OP PCR tests, professional clearance, or resolved symptoms. The protocol was immunoSEQ multiplex PCR, while the TCRdb copy is restricted to in-frame clones and leaves out a portion. The sample holds approximately 150,000 clones, around 82% seen once. The sample comprised PBMCs or T cells enriched from blood (not recorded which). The clonotype was recovered from a man between 60 and 75 years old who had recovered from COVID-19. The chain couples TRBV28 to TRBJ1-2, with D possibly TRBD1 on 6 matching bases. In nucleotides, the CDR3 is TGTGCCAGCAGTTTAGGGGGCCCTCCCTATGGCTACACCTTC. Its translation is CASSLGGPPYGYTF.